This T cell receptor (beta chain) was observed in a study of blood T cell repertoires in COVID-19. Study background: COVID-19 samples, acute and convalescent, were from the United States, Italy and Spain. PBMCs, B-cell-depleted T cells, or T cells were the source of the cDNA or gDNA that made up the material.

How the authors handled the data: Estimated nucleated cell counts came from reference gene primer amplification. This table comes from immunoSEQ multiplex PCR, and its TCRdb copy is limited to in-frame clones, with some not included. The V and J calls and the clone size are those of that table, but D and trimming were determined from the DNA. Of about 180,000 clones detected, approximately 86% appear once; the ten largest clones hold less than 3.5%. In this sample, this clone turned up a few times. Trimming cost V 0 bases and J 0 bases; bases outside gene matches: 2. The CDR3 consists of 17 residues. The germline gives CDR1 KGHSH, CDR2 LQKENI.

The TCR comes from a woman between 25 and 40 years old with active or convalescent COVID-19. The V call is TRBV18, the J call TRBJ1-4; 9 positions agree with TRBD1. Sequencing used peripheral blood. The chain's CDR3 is CASSPPRQGATNEKLFF. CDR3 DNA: TGTGCCAGCTCACCACCGAGACAGGGGGCAACTAATGAAAAACTGTTTTTT.